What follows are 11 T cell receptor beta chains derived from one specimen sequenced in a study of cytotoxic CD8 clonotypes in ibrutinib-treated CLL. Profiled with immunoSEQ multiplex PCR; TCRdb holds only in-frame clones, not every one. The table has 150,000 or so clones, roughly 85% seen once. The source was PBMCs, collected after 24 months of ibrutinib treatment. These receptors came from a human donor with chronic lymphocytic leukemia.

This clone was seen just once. In nucleotides, the CDR3 is TGTGCCAGCAGCCAACTCCTAAGGAGGGAAGGCTACACCTTC. Protein sequence: CASSQLLRREGYTF. The V and J genes are TRBV4-2 and TRBJ1-2; no reliable D call. This CDR3 has 14 amino acids. Germline values: CDR1 LGHNA, CDR2 YNFKEQ. V was trimmed by 2 bases and J by 8 bases, leaving 15 bases between them.

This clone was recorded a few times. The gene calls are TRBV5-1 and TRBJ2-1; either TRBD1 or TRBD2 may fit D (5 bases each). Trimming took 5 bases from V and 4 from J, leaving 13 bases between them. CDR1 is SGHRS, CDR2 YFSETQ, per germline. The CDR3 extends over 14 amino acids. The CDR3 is CASSRDGTYNEQFF. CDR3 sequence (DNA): TGCGCCAGCAGTCGGGACGGAACTTACAATGAGCAGTTCTTC.

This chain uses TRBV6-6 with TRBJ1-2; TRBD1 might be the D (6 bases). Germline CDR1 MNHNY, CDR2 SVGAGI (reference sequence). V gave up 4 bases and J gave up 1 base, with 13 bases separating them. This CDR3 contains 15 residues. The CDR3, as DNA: TGTGCCAGCAGTTCCGACAGGAGAGTTAACTATGGCTACACCTTC. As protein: CASSSDRRVNYGYTF.

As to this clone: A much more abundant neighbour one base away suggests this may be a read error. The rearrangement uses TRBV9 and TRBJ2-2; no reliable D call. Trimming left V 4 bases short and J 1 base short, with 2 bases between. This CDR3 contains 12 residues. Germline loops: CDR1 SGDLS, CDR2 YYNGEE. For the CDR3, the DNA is TGTGCCAGCAGCCAGAACACCGGGGAGCTGTTTTTT. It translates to CASSQNTGELFF.

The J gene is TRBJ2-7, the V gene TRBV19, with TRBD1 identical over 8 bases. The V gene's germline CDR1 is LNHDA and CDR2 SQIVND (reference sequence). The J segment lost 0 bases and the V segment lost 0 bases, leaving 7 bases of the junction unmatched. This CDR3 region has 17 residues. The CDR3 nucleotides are TGTGCCAGTAGTATAGATCGGGGGACAGGAGGCTCCTACGAGCAGTACTTC. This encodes CASSIDRGTGGSYEQYF.

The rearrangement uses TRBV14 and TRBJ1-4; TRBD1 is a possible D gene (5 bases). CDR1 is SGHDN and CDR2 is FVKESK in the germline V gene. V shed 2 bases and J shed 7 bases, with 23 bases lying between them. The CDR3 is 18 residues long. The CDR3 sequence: CASSQFGLGMSRAEKLFF. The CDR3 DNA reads TGTGCCAGCAGCCAATTCGGACTGGGTATGAGCAGGGCTGAAAAACTGTTTTTT.

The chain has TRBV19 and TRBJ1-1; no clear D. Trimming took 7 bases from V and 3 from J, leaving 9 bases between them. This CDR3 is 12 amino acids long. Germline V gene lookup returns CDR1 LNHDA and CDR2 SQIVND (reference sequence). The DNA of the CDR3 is TGTGCCAGTATCCGTCCGGACACTGAAGCTTTCTTT. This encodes CASIRPDTEAFF.

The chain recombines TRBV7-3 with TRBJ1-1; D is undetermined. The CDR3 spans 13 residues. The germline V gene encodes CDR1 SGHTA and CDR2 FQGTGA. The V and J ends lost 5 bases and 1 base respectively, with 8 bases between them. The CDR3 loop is CASSLHRNTEAFF. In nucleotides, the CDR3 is TGTGCCAGCAGCCTCCATAGGAACACTGAAGCTTTCTTT. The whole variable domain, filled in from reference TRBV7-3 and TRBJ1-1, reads GAGVSQTPSNKVTEKGKYVELRCDPISGHTALYWYRQSLGQGPEFLIYFQGTGAADDSGLPNDRFFAVRPEGSVSTLKIQRTERGDSAVYLCASSLHRNTEAFFGQGTRLTVV.

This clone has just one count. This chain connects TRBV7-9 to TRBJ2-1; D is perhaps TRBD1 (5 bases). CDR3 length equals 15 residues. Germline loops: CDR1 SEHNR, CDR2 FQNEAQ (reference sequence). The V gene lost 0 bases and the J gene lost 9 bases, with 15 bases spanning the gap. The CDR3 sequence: CASSLAQAGYGEQFF. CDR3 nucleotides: TGTGCCAGCAGCTTAGCCCAGGCAGGGTACGGTGAGCAGTTCTTC.

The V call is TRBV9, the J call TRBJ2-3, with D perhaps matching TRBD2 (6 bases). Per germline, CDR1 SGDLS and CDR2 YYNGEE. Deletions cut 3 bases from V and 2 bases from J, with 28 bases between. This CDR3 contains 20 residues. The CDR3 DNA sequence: TGTGCCAGCAGCGCCCTTAGTGGGTCGGGGCGGGACCCAATCACAGATACGCAGTATTTT. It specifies CASSALSGSGRDPITDTQYF.

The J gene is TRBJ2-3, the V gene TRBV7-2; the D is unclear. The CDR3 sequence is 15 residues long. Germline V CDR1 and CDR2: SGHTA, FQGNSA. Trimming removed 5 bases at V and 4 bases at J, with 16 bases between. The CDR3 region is CASSGRVRNADTQYF. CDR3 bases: TGTGCCAGCAGCGGACGGGTTAGAAACGCAGATACGCAGTATTTT.